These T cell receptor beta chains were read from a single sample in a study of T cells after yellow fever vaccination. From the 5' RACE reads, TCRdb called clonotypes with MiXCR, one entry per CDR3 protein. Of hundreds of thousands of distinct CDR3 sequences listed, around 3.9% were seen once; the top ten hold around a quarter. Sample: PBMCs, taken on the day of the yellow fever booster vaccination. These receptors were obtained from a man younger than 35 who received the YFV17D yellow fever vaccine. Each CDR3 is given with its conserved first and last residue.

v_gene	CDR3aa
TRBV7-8	CASSFSNQPQNF
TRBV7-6	CASSLGGALETQYF
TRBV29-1	CSVEGGEEAGELFF
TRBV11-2	CASSSRTSGTVYNEQFF
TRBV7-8	CASSLGTPTDTQYF
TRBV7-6	CASSLDRPSSYNEQFF
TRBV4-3	CASSASTQGSDTEAFF
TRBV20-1	CSASDRGRIDEQFF
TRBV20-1	CSANGARANYNEQFF
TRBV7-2	CASSFGPLQNIQYF
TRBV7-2	CASSLGGTYGEKLFF
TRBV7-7	CASSPPGATDTQYF
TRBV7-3	CASSLVGGQDTQYF
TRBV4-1	CASSPRVRGAGLGVGTEAFF
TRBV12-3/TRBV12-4	CASSPGPDVAYGYTF
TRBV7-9	CASSSGNSPLHF
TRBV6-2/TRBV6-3	CASSSGQTDQETQYF
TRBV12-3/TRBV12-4	CASSGGLAAAGGDQYF
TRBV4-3	CASSRLQGERDIQYF
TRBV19	CASRYLQGTAQSGELFF
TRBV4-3	CASSRQGNRELFF
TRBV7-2	CASSFQGSGETQYF
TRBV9	CASSEKTGVREQYF
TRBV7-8	CASSLPRRYSGANVLTF
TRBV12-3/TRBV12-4	CASSPKTGRISGANVLTF
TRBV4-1	CASSQGQWTGGYTF
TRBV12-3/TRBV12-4	CASSFSIRGEKLFF
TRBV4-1	CASSQDTGLVYYGYTF
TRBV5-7	CASNLGVAGADTQYF
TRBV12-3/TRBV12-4	CASSETSGDSYNEQFF
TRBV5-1	CASTPLGGGPYEQYF
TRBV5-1	CASSDSQSSGNTIYF
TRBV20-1	CSARGQPGRGTYEQYF
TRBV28	CASSSGTSSPRGYTF
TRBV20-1	CSTSPGALNEKLFF
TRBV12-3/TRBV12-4	CASSIGQGVAYEQYF
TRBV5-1	CASSSGGQNYGYTF
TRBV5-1	CASSPNNSPLHF
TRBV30	CAWSLGQGAGTEAFF
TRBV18	CASSQEISYNEQFF
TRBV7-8	CASSSLGRGYSSYNEQFF
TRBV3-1	CASSQGSETQYF
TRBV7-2	CASSASSGGAGNIQYF
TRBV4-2	CASSQDFQVFSSYEQYF
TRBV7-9	CASSFIKNIQYF
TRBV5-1	CASSPTRDSLGSPLHF
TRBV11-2	CASSLRQGSGYTF
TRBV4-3	CASSHSWTGGNQPQHF
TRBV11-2	CASSSPRTFRDTQYF
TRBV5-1	CASSSYRSLDTDTQYF
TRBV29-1	CSVGGVANEKLFF
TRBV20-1	CSASRDRDETQYF
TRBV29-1	CSVEKGGGTEAFF
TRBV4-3	CASSQDVSFDEQFF
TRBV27	CASSLKLAGDTQYF